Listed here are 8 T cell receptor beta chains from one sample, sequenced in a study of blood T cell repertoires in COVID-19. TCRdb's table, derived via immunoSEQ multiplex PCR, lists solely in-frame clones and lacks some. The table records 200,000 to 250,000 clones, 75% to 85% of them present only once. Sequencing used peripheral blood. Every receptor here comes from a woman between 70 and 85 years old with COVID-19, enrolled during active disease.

DNA of the CDR3: TGTGCCAGCAGCTTATGGGACAGGACAGATACGCAGTATTTT. Its protein is CASSLWDRTDTQYF. The chain uses TRBV7-3 and TRBJ2-3; 8 bases are shared with TRBD1. This CDR3 spans 14 amino acids. CDR1 SGHTA and CDR2 FQGTGA come from the germline V gene. J gave up 3 bases and V 2 bases, and 1 base lay outside the gene matches.

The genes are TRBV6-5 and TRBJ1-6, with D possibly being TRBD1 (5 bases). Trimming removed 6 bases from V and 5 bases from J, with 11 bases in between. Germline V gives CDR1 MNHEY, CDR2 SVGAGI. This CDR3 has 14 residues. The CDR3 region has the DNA TGTGCCAGCAGGGGGGGGAGCCATAATTCACCCCTCCACTTT. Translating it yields CASRGGSHNSPLHF.

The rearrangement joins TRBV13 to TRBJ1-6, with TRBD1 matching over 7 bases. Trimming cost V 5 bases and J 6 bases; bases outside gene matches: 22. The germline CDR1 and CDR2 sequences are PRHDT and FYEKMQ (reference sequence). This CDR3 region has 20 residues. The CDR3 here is CASSQRTGTVEIKGNSPLHF. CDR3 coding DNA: TGTGCCAGCAGCCAAAGAACCGGGACAGTCGAAATTAAGGGTAATTCACCCCTCCACTTT.

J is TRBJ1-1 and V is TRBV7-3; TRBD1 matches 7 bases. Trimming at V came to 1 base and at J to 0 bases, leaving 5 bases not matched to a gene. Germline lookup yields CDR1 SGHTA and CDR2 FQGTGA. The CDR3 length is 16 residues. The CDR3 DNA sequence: TGTGCCAGCAGCTTAAATGCAGGGGGGATGAACACTGAAGCTTTCTTT. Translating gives CASSLNAGGMNTEAFF.

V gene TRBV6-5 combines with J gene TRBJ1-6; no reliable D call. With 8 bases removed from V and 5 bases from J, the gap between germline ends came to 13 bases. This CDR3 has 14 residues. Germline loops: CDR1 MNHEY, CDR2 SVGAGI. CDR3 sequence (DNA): TGTGCCAGCCGGGGTAGGCAGAATAATTCACCCCTCCACTTT. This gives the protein CASRGRQNNSPLHF.

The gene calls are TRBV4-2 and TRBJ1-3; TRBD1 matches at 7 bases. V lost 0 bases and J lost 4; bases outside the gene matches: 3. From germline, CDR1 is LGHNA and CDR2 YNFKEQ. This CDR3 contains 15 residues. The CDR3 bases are TGTGCCAGCAGCCAAGATGGGACAGCCGGAAACACCATATATTTT. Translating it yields CASSQDGTAGNTIYF.

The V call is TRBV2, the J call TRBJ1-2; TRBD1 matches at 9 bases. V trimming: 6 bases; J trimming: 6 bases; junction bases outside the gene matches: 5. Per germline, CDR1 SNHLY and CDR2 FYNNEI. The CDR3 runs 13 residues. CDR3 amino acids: CASRRTGDNGYTF. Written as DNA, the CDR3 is TGTGCCAGCAGAAGGACAGGGGACAATGGCTACACCTTC. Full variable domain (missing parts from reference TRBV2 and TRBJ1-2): EPEVTQTPSHQVTQMGQEVILRCVPISNHLYFYWYRQILGQKVEFLVSFYNNEISEKSEIFDDQFSVERPDGSNFTLKIRSTKLEDSAMYFCASRRTGDNGYTFGSGTRLTVV.

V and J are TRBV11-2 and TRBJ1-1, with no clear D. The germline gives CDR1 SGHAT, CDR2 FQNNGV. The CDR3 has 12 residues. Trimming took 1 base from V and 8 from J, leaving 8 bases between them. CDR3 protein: CASSLGVSEAFF. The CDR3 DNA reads TGTGCCAGCAGCTTAGGTGTGTCGGAAGCTTTCTTT.